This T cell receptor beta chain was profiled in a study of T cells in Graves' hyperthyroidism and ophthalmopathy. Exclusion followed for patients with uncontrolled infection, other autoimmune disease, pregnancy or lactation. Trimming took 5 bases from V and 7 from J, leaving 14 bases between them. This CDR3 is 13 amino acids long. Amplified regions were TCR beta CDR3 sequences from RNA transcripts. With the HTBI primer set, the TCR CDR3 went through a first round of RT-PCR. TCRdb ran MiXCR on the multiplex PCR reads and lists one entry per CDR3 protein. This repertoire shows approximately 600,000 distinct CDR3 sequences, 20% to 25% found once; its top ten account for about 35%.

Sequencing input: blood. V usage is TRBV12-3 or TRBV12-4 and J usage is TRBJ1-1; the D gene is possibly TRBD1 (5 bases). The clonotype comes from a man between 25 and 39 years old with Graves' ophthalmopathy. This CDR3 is CASSVLRDGEAFF. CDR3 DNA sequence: TGTGCCAGCAGTGTCCTCCGGGACGGTGAAGCTTTCTTT.